This T cell receptor (beta chain) was obtained from a study of T cell responses to AZD1222 COVID-19 vaccine. Sequenced by immunoSEQ multiplex PCR; TCRdb stores in-frame clones only, minus some. The sample yields about 200,000 clones, about 92% seen once. In its sample, this clone was seen once. Per the germline V gene, CDR1 is MNHNS and CDR2 is SASEGT. V was cut by 2 bases and J by 0 bases, with 14 bases left in between. The CDR3 extends over 16 amino acids. The clonotype originates from an adult who received the MenACWY meningococcal vaccine as a control. The chain recombines TRBV6-1 with TRBJ2-7; D is undetermined. The starting material was peripheral blood, obtained 28 days after the second dose of the MenACWY control vaccine. CDR3 nucleotides: TGTGCCAGCAGTGAACGTAGGGCTACCAGCTCCTACGAGCAGTACTTC. Its translation is CASSERRATSSYEQYF.